These 28 T cell receptor beta chains were sequenced from one sample in a study of vaccination and CD4 T cells after COVID-19. For these receptors, no antigen is known. Treatment given: approximately 9-day PBMC culture with coronavirus spike peptide pools or control peptides (ViraFEST assay). With the Oncomine TCR Beta short-read assay, DNA from cultured CD4+ T cells was sequenced. Using its own MiXCR run on the PCR reads, TCRdb lists one record per CDR3 protein. This table holds under 25,000 distinct CDR3 sequences, 40% found once. Sample: CD4+ T cells from blood, cultured in vitro, taken after SARS-CoV-2 vaccination. The origin of the receptors is a human donor who had recovered from COVID-19.

Only a few counts were recorded for this clonotype. The chain is built from TRBV27 and TRBJ2-2; TRBD2 agrees at 8 bases. Germline CDR1 MNHEY, CDR2 SMNVEV (reference sequence). The CDR3 runs 16 residues. V lost 11 bases to trimming and J lost 4 bases; unmatched junction nucleotides: 15. The CDR3 region is CASRRGAGGGTGELFF. In DNA form, the CDR3 reads TGTGCCTCCCGTCGCGGGGCGGGAGGCGGCACCGGGGAGCTGTTTTTT.

Only a few counts were recorded for this clonotype. This chain joins TRBV6-1 and TRBJ2-7; TRBD1 agrees at 9 bases. The CDR3 contains 14 residues. J was trimmed by 1 base and V by 5 bases; bases with no gene match: 3. Germline CDR1 MNHNS, CDR2 SASEGT. The CDR3, as DNA: TGTGCCAGCAGTAAACAGGGGGCGTCCTACGAGCAGTACTTC. Its translation: CASSKQGASYEQYF.

The J gene is TRBJ2-7, the V gene TRBV7-2; TRBD2 matches 10 bases. Trimming removed 4 bases from V and 3 bases from J; junction bases left unmatched: 6. The V gene's germline CDR1 is SGHTA and CDR2 FQGNSA. The CDR3 covers 15 residues. CDR3 DNA sequence: TGTGCCAGCAGCTACGGCCTAGCGGGAGTCTACGAGCAGTACTTC. Translated: CASSYGLAGVYEQYF.

The chain combines TRBV28 with TRBJ1-2, with D possibly being TRBD1 (6 bases). CDR3 length: 13 amino acids. The V end lost 4 bases, the J end lost 4 bases, and 10 bases lay between the germline ends. CDR1 and CDR2 (germline): MDHEN, SYDVKM. The CDR3 DNA is TGTGCCAGCAGTTCAGGGGTTTTCTATGGCTACACCTTC. Translating gives CASSSGVFYGYTF.

The rearrangement links TRBV5-6 to TRBJ1-2; D perhaps matches TRBD1 (5 bases). V lost 7 bases to trimming and J lost 5 bases, with 9 bases between them. Germline V gene sequence: CDR1 SGHDT, CDR2 YYEEEE. This CDR3 has 11 residues. CDR3: CASGEGYGYTF. The CDR3 region has the DNA TGTGCCAGCGGTGAGGGGTATGGCTACACCTTC.

V gene TRBV21-1 combines with J gene TRBJ1-5. TRBV21-1 represents a pseudogene. The CDR3 runs 10 residues. This chain's CDR3 is CASSNQPQHF. In DNA form, the CDR3 reads TGTGCCAGCAGCAATCAGCCCCAGCATTTT.

V usage is TRBV19 and J usage is TRBJ1-6; D not certain. CDR3 length: 16 amino acids. Trimming left V 6 bases short and J 15 bases short, with 27 bases between. Germline loops: CDR1 LNHDA, CDR2 SQIVND (reference sequence). CDR3 DNA sequence: TGTGCCAGTAGCCTTCCCATCGAAACTGGAGCTACTCTCCTCCACTTT. Protein product: CASSLPIETGATLLHF.

This clonotype was observed a few times. The rearrangement uses TRBV19 and TRBJ1-5; no clear D. CDR1 LNHDA and CDR2 SQIVND come from the germline V gene (reference sequence). The CDR3 has 13 amino acids. Trimming stripped 4 bases from V and 3 bases from J, with 7 bases between. The CDR3 DNA is TGTGCCAGTAGTAGGCAGTCCAATCAGCCCCAGCATTTT. Translated, it gives CASSRQSNQPQHF.

This rearrangement joins TRBV20-1 to TRBJ1-1; 9 bases align to TRBD1. The CDR3 consists of 15 residues. In germline, CDR1 is DFQATT, CDR2 SNEGSKA (reference sequence). With V trimmed by 6 bases and J by 0 bases, 8 bases remained unmatched. For the CDR3, the DNA is TGCAGTGCCGCGGGGGGACAGGGAATGAACACTGAAGCTTTCTTT. This codes for CSAAGGQGMNTEAFF.

This clonotype has just a few counts. The chain joins TRBV7-9 to TRBJ2-2; 7 bases are shared with TRBD1. The trim removed 4 bases at V and 4 bases at J, leaving 6 bases unmatched. In germline, CDR1 is SEHNR, CDR2 FQNEAQ (reference sequence). CDR3 size: 15 residues. CDR3 coding DNA: TGTGCCAGCAGCTACGGGACAGCAAGCACCGGGGAGCTGTTTTTT. Translated: CASSYGTASTGELFF. Combining the CDR3 with reference TRBV7-9 and TRBJ2-2 gives the whole variable domain DTGVSQNPRHKITKRGQNVTFRCDPISEHNRLYWYRQTLGQGPEFLTYFQNEAQLEKSRLLSDRFSAERPKGSFSTLEIQRTEQGDSAMYLCASSYGTASTGELFFGEGSRLTVL.

There are a few counts of this clonotype. This sequence joins TRBV12-1 and TRBJ1-2; the D call TRBD1 from the table was never checked on the DNA. TRBV12-1 is shown as a pseudogene. The CDR3 covers 14 residues. The CDR3 is CASSLRDREYGYTF. CDR3 DNA: TGTGCCAGCAGCCTCCGGGACAGGGAATATGGCTACACCTTC.

This clonotype occurred once. The chain joins TRBV28 to TRBJ1-5, with D possibly being TRBD1 (6 bases). Looked up from germline, CDR1 is MDHEN and CDR2 is SYDVKM. V lost 2 bases and J 0 bases, leaving 14 bases between the germline ends. The CDR3 length is 17 residues. The CDR3 DNA reads as TGTGCCAGCAGTTTACCACAGGGACGATATAGCAATCAGCCCCAGCATTTT. This codes for CASSLPQGRYSNQPQHF.

In the case of this clonotype: At one boundary the junction diverges from the germline segment, which might be a read error. The CDR3 nucleotides are TGCGCCAGCAGCGCCCGGACAGGGGATTCCTCCCATAATTCACCCCTCCACTTT. Protein product: CASSARTGDSSHNSPLHF. The rearrangement links TRBV10-2 to TRBJ1-6, with TRBD1 identical over 9 bases. This CDR3 region has 18 residues. CDR1 and CDR2 from the germline V gene are WSHSY and SAAADI.

This clonotype showed up just a few times. This rearrangement joins TRBV28 to TRBJ1-6; a weak D match, TRBD1 (6 bases). Germline V lookup: CDR1 MDHEN, CDR2 SYDVKM. V was pared by 10 bases and J by 10 bases, with 20 bases between. CDR3 length equals 14 residues. Written as DNA, the CDR3 is TGTGCCATGAAGGGGGTAGCTAGGGAGTCACCCCTCCACTTT. Its translation: CAMKGVARESPLHF. The variable domain in full, completed from reference TRBV28 and TRBJ1-6, reads DVKVTQSSRYLVKRTGEKVFLECVQDMDHENMFWYRQDPGLGLRLIYFSYDVKMKEKGDIPEGYSVSREKKERFSLILESASTNQTSMYLCAMKGVARESPLHFGNGTRLTVT.

The genes are TRBV10-2 and TRBJ2-1, with D uncertain. The CDR3 is 11 amino acids. V was clipped by 2 bases and J by 10 bases, with 6 bases between them. The germline CDR1 and CDR2 sequences are WSHSY and SAAADI. Here the CDR3 reads CASSEVEEQFF. DNA for the CDR3: TGCGCCAGCAGTGAGGTCGAGGAGCAGTTCTTC.

V is TRBV7-9 and J is TRBJ1-6; tentative D call: TRBD1 (6 bases). The CDR3 is 13 residues long. The germline CDR1 and CDR2 sequences are SEHNR and FQNEAQ (reference sequence). V was clipped by 8 bases and J by 6 bases, with 11 bases between them. CDR3 region: CASAQGFNSPLHF. Written as DNA, the CDR3 is TGTGCCAGCGCACAGGGCTTTAATTCACCCCTCCACTTT.

The J gene is TRBJ2-7, the V gene TRBV15, with TRBD1 identical over 8 bases. The V gene's germline CDR1 is LNHNV and CDR2 YYDKDF (reference sequence). The CDR3 consists of 12 residues. V was pared by 3 bases and J by 5 bases, with 0 bases of the junction left unmatched. CDR3 nucleotide sequence: TGTGCCACCAGCAGGACAGGGGACGAGCAGTACTTC. Translating gives CATSRTGDEQYF.

This clonotype was found a few times. This chain joins TRBV20-1 and TRBJ2-5, with TRBD2 matching 8 bases. Germline V gene lookup returns CDR1 DFQATT and CDR2 SNEGSKA (reference sequence). The V segment lost 5 bases and the J segment 5 bases; nucleotides outside the gene matches: 7. The CDR3 extends over 13 amino acids. CDR3 protein: CSALTPGGETQYF. The CDR3 DNA sequence: TGCAGTGCTCTCACCCCGGGAGGGGAGACCCAGTACTTC.

The rearrangement joins TRBV7-2 to TRBJ2-7; no definite D call. The CDR3 contains 11 residues. V was pared by 3 bases and J by 12 bases, with 12 bases between. Germline V CDR1 and CDR2: SGHTA, FQGNSA. CDR3 amino acids: CASSLAHRRYF. The CDR3 DNA reads TGTGCCAGCAGCTTGGCCCACCGTCGGTACTTC.

This sequence joins TRBV15 and TRBJ1-1; no firm D call. V shed 1 base and J shed 1 base, with 10 bases lying between them. CDR3 length equals 15 residues. From germline, CDR1 is LNHNV and CDR2 YYDKDF (reference sequence). The DNA of the CDR3 is TGTGCCACCAGCAGAGGGGTCCAAAGGAACACTGAAGCTTTCTTT. Protein product: CATSRGVQRNTEAFF.

V usage is TRBV24-1 and J usage is TRBJ2-1; 9 bases match TRBD1. Germline loops: CDR1 KGHDR, CDR2 SFDVKD. The CDR3 contains 15 residues. J was trimmed by 9 bases and V by 4 bases; bases with no gene match: 9. The CDR3 bases are TGTGCCACCAGTGAGGAGGGACAGGGTCGCGGTGAGCAGTTCTTC. Protein product: CATSEEGQGRGEQFF.

The gene calls are TRBV20-1 and TRBJ1-6; 7 bases align to TRBD1. The CDR3 totals 15 residues. Germline V gene lookup returns CDR1 DFQATT and CDR2 SNEGSKA (reference sequence). The J segment lost 8 bases and the V segment lost 6 bases, leaving 13 bases of the junction unmatched. The CDR3, as DNA: TGCAGTGCCAAGCTTGCTACCGGGACAGATTCACCCCTCCACTTT. This translates into CSAKLATGTDSPLHF.

The chain combines TRBV29-1 with TRBJ2-1; D ambiguous. Germline V gene lookup returns CDR1 SQVTM and CDR2 ANQGSEA. The CDR3 length is 12 residues. The ends were cut back, 7 bases at V and 1 base at J, with 8 bases in the middle. The CDR3: CSAAGSYNEQFF. The DNA for the CDR3 is TGCAGCGCCGCCGGATCCTACAATGAGCAGTTCTTC.

This clonotype was observed a handful of times. This chain connects TRBV6-1 to TRBJ1-6; TRBD1 agrees at 8 bases. Per the germline V gene, CDR1 is MNHNS and CDR2 is SASEGT. CDR3 length: 15 amino acids. V lost 8 bases to trimming and J lost 8 bases; unmatched junction nucleotides: 11. CDR3 nucleotide sequence: TGTGCCAGCGCATGGACAGGGCGGGAAGATTCACCCCTCCACTTT. Translated, it gives CASAWTGREDSPLHF.

This chain uses TRBV11-3 with TRBJ2-7, with D perhaps TRBD1 or TRBD2 (6 bases each). This CDR3 spans 15 amino acids. V was trimmed by 5 bases and J by 6 bases, leaving 20 bases between them. Germline values: CDR1 SGHNT, CDR2 YENEEA. CDR3 residues: CASSGLGGAYLEQYF. Here the CDR3 DNA reads TGTGCCAGCAGCGGGCTCGGGGGCGCATACCTCGAGCAGTACTTC.

The V and J genes are TRBV7-9 and TRBJ2-7; D call uncertain. The V gene's germline CDR1 is SEHNR and CDR2 FQNEAQ (reference sequence). V was trimmed by 4 bases and J by 5 bases, leaving 15 bases between them. The CDR3 covers 14 residues. The CDR3 loop is CASSSRRRENEQYF. The CDR3 coding sequence is TGTGCCAGCAGCTCAAGGCGTAGGGAAAACGAGCAGTACTTC. Full variable domain (rest looked up from reference TRBV7-9 and TRBJ2-7): DTGVSQNPRHKITKRGQNVTFRCDPISEHNRLYWYRQTLGQGPEFLTYFQNEAQLEKSRLLSDRFSAERPKGSFSTLEIQRTEQGDSAMYLCASSSRRRENEQYFGPGTRLTVT.

This chain links TRBV27 with TRBJ2-7, with 11 bases that match TRBD2. Germline V gene lookup returns CDR1 MNHEY and CDR2 SMNVEV (reference sequence). This CDR3 is 16 amino acids long. After removal of 6 bases from V and 6 bases from J, the junction contained 13 bases not matched to a gene. CDR3 amino acids: CASRILAGVSRSEQYF. The DNA of the CDR3 is TGTGCCAGCAGAATACTAGCGGGAGTAAGCCGGTCCGAGCAGTACTTC.

This clonotype was picked up a small number of times. The chain is built from TRBV20-1 and TRBJ1-4; D perhaps matches TRBD1 (5 bases). The length of the CDR3 is 14 residues. Germline assignment: CDR1 DFQATT and CDR2 SNEGSKA (reference sequence). The germline V and J ends were trimmed by 1 base and 5 bases, with 11 bases remaining between them. CDR3 DNA sequence: TGCAGTGCTAGAGGGGCAGGGCGAAATGAAAAACTGTTTTTT. Amino acids: CSARGAGRNEKLFF.